Given below is one T cell receptor beta chain in context. Its specificity is unknown. These data are taken from a study of prognosis after radiotherapy for stage I lung cancer. Study-level background: All non-small cell lung cancer patients were considered medically inoperable.

Study outcomes and limitations: In the expanded TCR clones, tumor specificity was not determined.

Researchers used two-round multiplex PCR to amplify TCR beta CDR3 starting from genomic DNA. Primers specific to each TRBV and TRBJ gene drove first-round PCR. Universal primers drove the second round of PCR amplification. Each CDR3 protein is one row after TCRdb ran MiXCR on the multiplex PCR reads. The table has about 20,000 distinct CDR3 sequences, 44% seen once. The V and J ends lost 4 bases and 3 bases, in that order; junction bases with no gene match: 6. The length of the CDR3 is 15 residues. The germline V gene encodes CDR1 DFQATT and CDR2 SNEGSKA (reference sequence). The source of this sequence is a donor of 50 years or more with non-small cell lung cancer. The V call is TRBV20-1, the J call TRBJ2-3, with TRBD2 matching 11 bases. Sequencing used PBMCs, obtained before or after stereotactic body radiation therapy (not recorded which). The CDR3 DNA is TGCAGTGCTATAGCGGGAGGGCCGTGGACAGATACGCAGTATTTT. This gives the protein CSAIAGGPWTDTQYF.